This T cell receptor beta chain was sequenced during a study of blood T cell repertoires in COVID-19. Study-wide context: COVID-19 samples collected from the United States, Italy and Spain covered acute and convalescent phases.

Patients in Seattle were enrolled during active infection, then followed longitudinally. This clone was observed a few times. Original processing notes: Amplification from reference gene primers served as the basis for estimated nucleated cell counts. The data were produced by immunoSEQ multiplex PCR, yet TCRdb's version contains in-frame clones alone and is incomplete. That table furnishes V, J and clone size, whereas the DNA furnished D and trimming. The data hold about 180,000 clones, with around 86% observed a single time. The sample taken for sequencing was peripheral blood. The sequence was obtained from an older woman with COVID-19, enrolled during active disease.

The CDR3 loop is CASSQQGDRGVGEQYF. In DNA form, the CDR3 reads TGCGCCAGCAGCCAACAAGGGGACAGGGGGGTCGGAGAGCAGTACTTC. This chain links TRBV4-1 with TRBJ2-7; TRBD1 agrees at 11 bases. Germline CDR1 MGHRA, CDR2 YSYEKL. The CDR3 loop spans 16 amino acids. The J segment lost 7 bases and the V segment lost 2 bases, leaving 10 bases of the junction unmatched.